The 16 T cell receptor beta chains reported below all come from one sample, sequenced in a study of blood T cell repertoires in COVID-19. TCRdb's table, derived via immunoSEQ multiplex PCR, lists solely in-frame clones and lacks some. This sample has 85,000 to 95,000 clones, with 89% found just once. Sequenced input: peripheral blood. The receptors stem from a man in his sixties with COVID-19, enrolled during active disease.

The gene calls are TRBV18 and TRBJ1-6; unclear D gene. V was cut by 1 base and J by 0 bases, with 10 bases left in between. Germline V CDR1 and CDR2: KGHSH, LQKENI. The CDR3 consists of 17 residues. CDR3 protein: CASSPRSGRSYNSPLHF. CDR3 nucleotides: TGTGCCAGCTCACCACGGTCAGGTCGCTCCTATAATTCACCCCTCCACTTT.

The V call is TRBV5-1, the J call TRBJ1-6; TRBD1 matches 8 bases. With V trimmed by 2 bases and J by 7 bases, 5 bases remained unmatched. Germline-derived CDR1 and CDR2 are SGHRS and YFSETQ. The CDR3 contains 15 residues. In DNA, the CDR3 is TGCGCCAGCAGCTTCAGGGGGCCGGGAAATTCACCCCTCCACTTT. It codes for CASSFRGPGNSPLHF. The full variable domain, completed using reference TRBV5-1 and TRBJ1-6, is KAGVTQTPRYLIKTRGQQVTLSCSPISGHRSVSWYQQTPGQGLQFLFEYFSETQRNKGNFPGRFSGRQFSNSRSEMNVSTLELGDSALYLCASSFRGPGNSPLHFGNGTRLTVT.

The chain is built from TRBV5-8 and TRBJ1-2; D is perhaps TRBD1 (6 bases). This CDR3 contains 14 residues. Germline V lookup: CDR1 SGHTS, CDR2 YDEGEE. With 1 base removed from V and 2 bases from J, the gap between germline ends came to 9 bases. CDR3 sequence reads: CASSLHRANYGYTF. The CDR3 DNA sequence: TGTGCCAGCAGCTTGCACAGGGCGAACTATGGCTACACCTTC.

As regards this clone: Other nucleotide sequences from this sample produce the same CDR3. The chain carries TRBV27 and TRBJ1-1; 8 bases map to TRBD1. Germline values: CDR1 MNHEY, CDR2 SMNVEV (reference sequence). The length of the CDR3 is 12 residues. V was pared by 5 bases and J by 5 bases, with 1 base of the junction left unmatched. The chain's CDR3 is CASSRTGTEAFF. CDR3 nucleotide sequence: TGTGCCAGCAGTCGGACAGGGACTGAAGCTTTCTTT.

The chain couples TRBV6-5 to TRBJ2-2, with D maybe TRBD1 (6 bases). Germline lookup yields CDR1 MNHEY and CDR2 SVGAGI. The CDR3 is 13 residues long. The ends were cut back, 5 bases at V and 3 bases at J, with 7 bases in the middle. For the CDR3, the DNA is TGTGCCAGCAGTCGGACAGACACCGGGGAGCTGTTTTTT. Amino acid sequence: CASSRTDTGELFF.

The rearrangement uses TRBV27 and TRBJ2-7, with D perhaps matching TRBD1 (6 bases). In germline, CDR1 is MNHEY, CDR2 SMNVEV (reference sequence). Trimming cost V 4 bases and J 0 bases, with 13 bases left between them. This CDR3 is built from 15 residues. The CDR3 region is CASSSGQTNSYEQYF. CDR3 nucleotide sequence: TGTGCCAGCAGTTCAGGACAGACAAACTCCTACGAGCAGTACTTC.

This rearrangement joins TRBV2 to TRBJ1-6, with D unclear. With 5 bases removed from V and 4 bases from J, the gap between germline ends came to 9 bases. This CDR3 is built from 14 residues. CDR1 is SNHLY, CDR2 FYNNEI, per germline. The CDR3, as DNA: TGTGCCAGCAGTCGGCAGGCTTATAATTCACCCCTCCACTTT. It is translated as CASSRQAYNSPLHF. The complete variable domain, with remaining parts taken from reference TRBV2 and TRBJ1-6, reads EPEVTQTPSHQVTQMGQEVILRCVPISNHLYFYWYRQILGQKVEFLVSFYNNEISEKSEIFDDQFSVERPDGSNFTLKIRSTKLEDSAMYFCASSRQAYNSPLHFGNGTRLTVT.

The chain joins TRBV7-8 to TRBJ1-2; 10 bases are a match to TRBD1. The germline CDR1 and CDR2 sequences are SGHVS and FQNEAQ. CDR3 length equals 16 residues. Germline trimming cut 5 bases from V and 0 bases from J; bases unmatched to any gene: 6. For the CDR3, the DNA is TGTGCCAGCAGCCAGACAGGGGGCGCCTCTAACTATGGCTACACCTTC. Translation gives CASSQTGGASNYGYTF.

The V call is TRBV6-4, the J call TRBJ2-7; 8 bases are shared with TRBD2. Losses at the gene ends were 6 bases for V and 4 bases for J; bases not matched to a gene: 23. The CDR3 sequence is 19 residues long. CDR1 and CDR2 from the germline V gene are MRHNA and SNTAGT. The CDR3 here is CASRLGEAGAPGGGYEQYF. Written as DNA, the CDR3 is TGTGCCAGCAGGCTCGGTGAAGCGGGCGCACCGGGGGGGGGTTACGAGCAGTACTTC.

This CDR3 is CASSYGGVFTDTQYF. Written as DNA, the CDR3 is TGCGCCAGCAGCTACGGGGGAGTCTTCACAGATACGCAGTATTTT. The chain combines TRBV5-1 with TRBJ2-3, with D tentatively TRBD2 (6 bases). Germline CDR1 SGHRS, CDR2 YFSETQ. V lost 3 bases and J 2 bases, leaving 13 bases between the germline ends. The CDR3 covers 15 residues.

The gene calls are TRBV6-5 and TRBJ2-1; possible D gene TRBD2, 6 bases. The CDR3 is 12 residues long. Germline CDR1 and CDR2: MNHEY and SVGAGI. Trimming took off 6 bases at V and 8 bases at J, with 11 bases between the two ends. In nucleotides, the CDR3 is TGTGCCAGCAGCTCCTCGGGGGATGAGCAGTTCTTC. This codes for CASSSSGDEQFF.

This clone is a singleton in its sample. V is TRBV4-1 and J is TRBJ1-5; 8 bases line up with TRBD1. In germline, CDR1 is MGHRA, CDR2 YSYEKL. The CDR3 loop spans 15 amino acids. J was trimmed by 5 bases and V by 1 base; bases with no gene match: 4. CDR3: CASSQAGGLDQPQHF. In nucleotides, the CDR3 is TGCGCCAGCAGCCAAGCAGGGGGCCTGGATCAGCCCCAGCATTTT.

The V and J genes are TRBV2 and TRBJ2-5; possible D gene TRBD1, 6 bases. Germline CDR1 SNHLY, CDR2 FYNNEI. V was clipped by 1 base and J by 5 bases, with 8 bases between them. This CDR3 comprises 13 residues. The CDR3 region is CASSEDRVETQYF. CDR3 bases: TGTGCCAGCAGTGAAGACAGGGTGGAGACCCAGTACTTC.

The rearrangement joins TRBV7-9 to TRBJ2-2; the match to TRBD1 covers 11 bases. This CDR3 region has 17 residues. The germline CDR1 and CDR2 sequences are SEHNR and FQNEAQ (reference sequence). Trimming removed 3 bases from V and 2 bases from J; junction bases left unmatched: 5. CDR3 loop: CASSLDRGPLNTGELFF. For the CDR3, the DNA is TGTGCCAGCAGCTTGGACAGGGGGCCTTTAAACACCGGGGAGCTGTTTTTT. Full variable domain (missing parts from reference TRBV7-9 and TRBJ2-2): DTGVSQNPRHKITKRGQNVTFRCDPISEHNRLYWYRQTLGQGPEFLTYFQNEAQLEKSRLLSDRFSAERPKGSFSTLEIQRTEQGDSAMYLCASSLDRGPLNTGELFFGEGSRLTVL.

The rearrangement joins TRBV7-2 to TRBJ1-2; 8 positions agree with TRBD1. V trimming: 4 bases; J trimming: 7 bases; junction bases outside the gene matches: 5. Germline-derived CDR1 and CDR2 are SGHTA and FQGNSA. The CDR3 has 13 residues. The DNA for the CDR3 is TGTGCCAGCAGCTCGCAGGGGGCATCTGGCTACACCTTC. Translated, it gives CASSSQGASGYTF.

The chain has TRBV19 and TRBJ2-3, with unresolved D. The germline CDR1 and CDR2 sequences are LNHDA and SQIVND (reference sequence). CDR3 length equals 14 residues. Trimming removed 5 bases at V and 0 bases at J, with 9 bases between. The CDR3 nucleotides read TGTGCCAGTAGTTCGTGGGCTAGCACAGATACGCAGTATTTT. The encoded protein is CASSSWASTDTQYF. Complete variable domain (other parts from reference TRBV19 and TRBJ2-3): DGGITQSPKYLFRKEGQNVTLSCEQNLNHDAMYWYRQDPGQGLRLIYYSQIVNDFQKGDIAEGYSVSREKKESFPLTVTSAQKNPTAFYLCASSSWASTDTQYFGPGTRLTVL.